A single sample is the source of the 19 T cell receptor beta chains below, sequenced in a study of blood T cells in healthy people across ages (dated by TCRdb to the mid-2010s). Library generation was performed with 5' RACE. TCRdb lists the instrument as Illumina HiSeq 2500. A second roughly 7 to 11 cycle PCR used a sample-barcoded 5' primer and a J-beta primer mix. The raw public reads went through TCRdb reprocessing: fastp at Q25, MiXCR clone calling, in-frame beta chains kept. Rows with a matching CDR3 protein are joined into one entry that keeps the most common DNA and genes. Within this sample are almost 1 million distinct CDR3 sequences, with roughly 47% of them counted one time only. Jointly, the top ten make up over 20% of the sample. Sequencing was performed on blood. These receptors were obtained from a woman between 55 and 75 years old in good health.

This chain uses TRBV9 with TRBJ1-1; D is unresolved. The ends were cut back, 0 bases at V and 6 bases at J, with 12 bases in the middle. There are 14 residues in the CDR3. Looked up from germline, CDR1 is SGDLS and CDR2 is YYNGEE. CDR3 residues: CASSVDPSRPEAFF. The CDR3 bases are TGTGCCAGCAGCGTAGACCCCTCGCGGCCTGAAGCTTTCTTT.

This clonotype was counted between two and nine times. CDR3 loop: CSARGQGAYEQYF. The CDR3, as DNA: TGCAGTGCTAGAGGACAGGGAGCCTACGAGCAGTACTTC. The chain recombines TRBV20-1 with TRBJ2-7; 7 bases match TRBD1. The CDR3 covers 13 residues. Germline V CDR1 and CDR2: DFQATT, SNEGSKA (reference sequence). The V segment lost 1 base and the J segment 2 bases; nucleotides outside the gene matches: 2.

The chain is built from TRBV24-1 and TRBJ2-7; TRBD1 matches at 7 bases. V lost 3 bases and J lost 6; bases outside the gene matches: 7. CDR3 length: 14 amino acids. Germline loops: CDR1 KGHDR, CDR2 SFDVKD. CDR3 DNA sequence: TGTGCCACCAGTGATACTGGACAGGCCGGCGAGCAGTACTTC. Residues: CATSDTGQAGEQYF.

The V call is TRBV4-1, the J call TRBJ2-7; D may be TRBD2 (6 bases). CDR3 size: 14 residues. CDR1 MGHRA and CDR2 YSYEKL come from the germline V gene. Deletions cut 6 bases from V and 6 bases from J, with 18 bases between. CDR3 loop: CASSLRGGSSEQYF. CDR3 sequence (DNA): TGCGCCAGCAGTCTACGGGGAGGTTCATCCGAGCAGTACTTC.

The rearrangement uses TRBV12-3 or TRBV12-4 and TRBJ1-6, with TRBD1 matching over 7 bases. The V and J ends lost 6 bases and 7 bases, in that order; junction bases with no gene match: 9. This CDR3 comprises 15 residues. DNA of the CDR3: TGTGCCAGCAGACAGAACCGGGACAGAAATTCACCCCTCCACTTT. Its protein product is CASRQNRDRNSPLHF.

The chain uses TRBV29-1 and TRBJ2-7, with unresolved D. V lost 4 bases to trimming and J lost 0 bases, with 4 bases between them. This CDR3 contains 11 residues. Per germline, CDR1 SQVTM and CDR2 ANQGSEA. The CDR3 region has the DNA TGCAGCGTTGTGGCCTCCTACGAGCAGTACTTC. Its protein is CSVVASYEQYF.

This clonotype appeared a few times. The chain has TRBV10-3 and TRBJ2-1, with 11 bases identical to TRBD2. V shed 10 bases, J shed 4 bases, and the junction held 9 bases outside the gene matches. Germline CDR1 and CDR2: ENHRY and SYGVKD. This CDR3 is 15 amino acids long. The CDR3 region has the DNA TGTGCCAAATTAGCGGGAGGGCTCGGGTACAATGAGCAGTTCTTC. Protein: CAKLAGGLGYNEQFF.

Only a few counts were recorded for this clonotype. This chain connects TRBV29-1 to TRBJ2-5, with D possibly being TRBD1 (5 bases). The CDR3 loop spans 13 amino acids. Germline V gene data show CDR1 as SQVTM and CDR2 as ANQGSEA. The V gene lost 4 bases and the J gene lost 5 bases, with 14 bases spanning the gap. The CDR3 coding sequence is TGCAGCGTTGTCCAGGGCGCAGGGGAGACCCAGTACTTC. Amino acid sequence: CSVVQGAGETQYF.

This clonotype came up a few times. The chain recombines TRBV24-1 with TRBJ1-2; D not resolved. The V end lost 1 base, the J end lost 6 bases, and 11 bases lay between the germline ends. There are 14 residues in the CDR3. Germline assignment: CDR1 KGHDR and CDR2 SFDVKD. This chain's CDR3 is CATSDFRWSNGYTF. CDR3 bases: TGTGCCACCAGTGATTTCCGGTGGAGCAATGGCTACACCTTC.

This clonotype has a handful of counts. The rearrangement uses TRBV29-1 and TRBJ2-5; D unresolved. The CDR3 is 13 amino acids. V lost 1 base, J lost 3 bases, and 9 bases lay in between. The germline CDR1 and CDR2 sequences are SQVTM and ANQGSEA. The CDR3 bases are TGCAGCGTTGAAGGGCAGCCCGAAGAGACCCAGTACTTC. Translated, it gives CSVEGQPEETQYF.

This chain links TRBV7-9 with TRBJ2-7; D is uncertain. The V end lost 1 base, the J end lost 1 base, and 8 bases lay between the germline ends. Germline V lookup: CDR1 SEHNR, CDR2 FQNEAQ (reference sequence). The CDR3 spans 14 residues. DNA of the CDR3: TGTGCCAGCAGCTTAGGCCTTAATTCCTACGAGCAGTACTTC. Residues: CASSLGLNSYEQYF.

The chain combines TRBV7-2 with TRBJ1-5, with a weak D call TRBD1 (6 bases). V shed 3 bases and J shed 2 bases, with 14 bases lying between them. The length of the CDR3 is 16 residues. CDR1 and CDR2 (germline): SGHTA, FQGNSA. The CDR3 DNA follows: TGTGCCAGCAGCTTTGCAGGGGCCGGCGGCAATCAGCCCCAGCATTTT. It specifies CASSFAGAGGNQPQHF.

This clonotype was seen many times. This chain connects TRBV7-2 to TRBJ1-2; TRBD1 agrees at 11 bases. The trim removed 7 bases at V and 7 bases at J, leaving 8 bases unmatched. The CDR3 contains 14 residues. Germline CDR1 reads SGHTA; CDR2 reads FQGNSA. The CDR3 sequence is CASTPGQGETGYTF. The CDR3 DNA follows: TGTGCCAGCACCCCGGGACAGGGGGAGACTGGCTACACCTTC.

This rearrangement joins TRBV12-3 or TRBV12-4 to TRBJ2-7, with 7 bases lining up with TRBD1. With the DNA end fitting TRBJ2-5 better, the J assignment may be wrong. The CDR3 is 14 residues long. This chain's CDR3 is CASSLRGGGKTQYF. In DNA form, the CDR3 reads TGTGCCAGCAGTTTACGAGGGGGCGGAAAGACCCAGTACTTC.

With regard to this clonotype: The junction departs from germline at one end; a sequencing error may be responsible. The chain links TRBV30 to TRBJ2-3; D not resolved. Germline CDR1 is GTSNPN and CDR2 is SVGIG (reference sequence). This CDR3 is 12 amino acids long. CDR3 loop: CAWELGTDMQYF. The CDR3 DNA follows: TGTGCCTGGGAACTTGGCACAGATATGCAGTATTTT.

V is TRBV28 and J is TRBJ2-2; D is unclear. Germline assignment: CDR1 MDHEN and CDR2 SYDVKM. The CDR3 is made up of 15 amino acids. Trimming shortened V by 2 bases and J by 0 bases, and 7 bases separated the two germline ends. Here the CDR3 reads CASSLATANTGELFF. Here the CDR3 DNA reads TGTGCCAGCAGTTTAGCCACCGCGAACACCGGGGAGCTGTTTTTT.

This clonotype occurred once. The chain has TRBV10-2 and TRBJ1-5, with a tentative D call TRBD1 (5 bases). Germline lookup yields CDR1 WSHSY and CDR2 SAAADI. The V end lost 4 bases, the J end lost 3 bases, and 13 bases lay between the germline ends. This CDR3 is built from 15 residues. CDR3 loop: CASSATGRNNQPQHF. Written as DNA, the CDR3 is TGCGCCAGCAGTGCCACGGGACGGAACAATCAGCCCCAGCATTTT.

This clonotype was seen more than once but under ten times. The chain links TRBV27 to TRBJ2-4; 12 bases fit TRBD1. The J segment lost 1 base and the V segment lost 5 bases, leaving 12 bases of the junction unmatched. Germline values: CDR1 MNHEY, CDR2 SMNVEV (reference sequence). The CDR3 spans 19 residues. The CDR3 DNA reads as TGTGCCAGCAGTCGTACCGGGACAGGGGGCTTGATGGCCAAAAACATTCAGTACTTC. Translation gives CASSRTGTGGLMAKNIQYF.

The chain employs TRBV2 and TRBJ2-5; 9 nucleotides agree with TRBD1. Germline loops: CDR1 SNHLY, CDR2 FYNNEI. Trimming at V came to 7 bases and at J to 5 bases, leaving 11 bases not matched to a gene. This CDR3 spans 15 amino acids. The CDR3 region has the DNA TGTGCCAGCACCCTTAACAGGGGGCCTGGGGAGACCCAGTACTTC. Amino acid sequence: CASTLNRGPGETQYF.